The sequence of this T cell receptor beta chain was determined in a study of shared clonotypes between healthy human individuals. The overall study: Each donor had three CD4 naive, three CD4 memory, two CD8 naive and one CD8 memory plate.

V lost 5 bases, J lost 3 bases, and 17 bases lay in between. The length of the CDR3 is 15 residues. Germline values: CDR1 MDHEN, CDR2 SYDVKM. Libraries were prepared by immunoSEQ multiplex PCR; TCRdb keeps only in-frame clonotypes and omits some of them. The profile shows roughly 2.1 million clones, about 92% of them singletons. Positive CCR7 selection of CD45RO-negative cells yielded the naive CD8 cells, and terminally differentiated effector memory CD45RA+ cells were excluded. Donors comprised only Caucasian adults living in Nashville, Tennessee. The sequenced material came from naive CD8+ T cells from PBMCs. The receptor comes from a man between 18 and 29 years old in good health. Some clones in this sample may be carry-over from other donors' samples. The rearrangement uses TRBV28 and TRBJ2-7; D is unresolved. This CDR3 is CASSPRIWGNYEQYF. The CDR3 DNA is TGTGCCAGCAGTCCTCGAATCTGGGGTAACTACGAGCAGTACTTC. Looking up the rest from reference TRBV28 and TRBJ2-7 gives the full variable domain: DVKVTQSSRYLVKRTGEKVFLECVQDMDHENMFWYRQDPGLGLRLIYFSYDVKMKEKGDIPEGYSVSREKKERFSLILESASTNQTSMYLCASSPRIWGNYEQYFGPGTRLTVT.